This TCR beta chain was captured in a study of CD8+ T cells in alopecia areata. Deletions cut 3 bases from V and 2 bases from J, with 10 bases between. The CDR3 is 15 residues long. Looked up from germline, CDR1 is LNHDA and CDR2 is SQIVND (reference sequence). Treatment indicated: oral pan-JAK inhibitor, 5-10 mg twice daily. Sorted out of PBMCs were CD4+ T cells and CD8+ T cells. Following extraction, RNA underwent reverse transcription to cDNA, which served as the sequencing template. TCRdb's table, derived via immunoSEQ multiplex PCR, lists solely in-frame clones and lacks some. The table has more than 200,000 clones, approximately 72% seen once.

The starting material was CD4+ T cells sorted from blood, obtained at week 44, from a patient treated with tofacitinib. The rearrangement links TRBV19 to TRBJ2-2; tentative D call: TRBD1 (5 bases). The sequence was obtained from a human donor with alopecia areata. This CDR3 is CASSIAGLNTGELFF. The CDR3 region has the DNA TGTGCCAGTAGTATTGCAGGGCTTAACACCGGGGAGCTGTTTTTT.